This entry describes one TCR beta chain. Stated treatment: roughly 18 received Ad26.COV2.S at low or high dose, single or two shots; five or six received placebo; per-sample allocation not given. Samples analyzed were those drawn on day 63 after the first vaccine or placebo injection. It was an adult aged 18-55 years in Boston who was the donor. These data belong to a study of Ad26.COV2.S vaccination and SARS-CoV-2 variants. As for the study in general: Intramuscularly, Ad26.COV2.S was given either once or twice, 56 days apart.

Germline V gene data show CDR1 as MNHNY and CDR2 as SVGAGI (reference sequence). The ends lost 0 bases at V and 4 bases at J; junction bases unmatched: 5. This CDR3 has 16 amino acids. Profiling relied on immunoSEQ multiplex PCR, and the TCRdb table lists in-frame clones only, not all of them. Here the sample spans hundreds of thousands of clones, around 86% being singletons. This clonotype was obtained from a person aged 18 to 65 who received the Ad26.COV2.S COVID-19 vaccine or a placebo. Sequenced material: peripheral blood, taken in a trial of Ad26.COV2.S vaccine versus placebo. V and J are TRBV6-6 and TRBJ2-2, with 7 bases that match TRBD1. Written as DNA, the CDR3 is TGTGCCAGCAGTTACTCGACACAGGGGCCCACCGGGGAGCTGTTTTTT. Protein product: CASSYSTQGPTGELFF.